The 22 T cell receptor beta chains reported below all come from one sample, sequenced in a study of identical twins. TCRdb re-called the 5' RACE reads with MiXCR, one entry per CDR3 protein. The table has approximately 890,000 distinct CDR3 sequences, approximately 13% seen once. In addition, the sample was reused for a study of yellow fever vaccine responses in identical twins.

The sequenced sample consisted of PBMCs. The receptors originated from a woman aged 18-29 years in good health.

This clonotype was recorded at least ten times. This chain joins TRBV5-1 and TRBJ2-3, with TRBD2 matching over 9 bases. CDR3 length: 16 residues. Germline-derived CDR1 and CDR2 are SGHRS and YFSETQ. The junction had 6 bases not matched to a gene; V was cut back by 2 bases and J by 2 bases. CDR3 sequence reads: CASSFSGSWFTDTQYF. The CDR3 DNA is TGCGCCAGCAGCTTTAGCGGGAGTTGGTTCACAGATACGCAGTATTTT.

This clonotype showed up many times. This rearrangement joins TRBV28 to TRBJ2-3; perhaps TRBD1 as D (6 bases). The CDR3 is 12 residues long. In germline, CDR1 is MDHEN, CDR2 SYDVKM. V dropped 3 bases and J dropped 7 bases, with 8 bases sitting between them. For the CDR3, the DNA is TGTGCCAGCAGTTTTAGGGGGAATACGCAGTATTTT. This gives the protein CASSFRGNTQYF.

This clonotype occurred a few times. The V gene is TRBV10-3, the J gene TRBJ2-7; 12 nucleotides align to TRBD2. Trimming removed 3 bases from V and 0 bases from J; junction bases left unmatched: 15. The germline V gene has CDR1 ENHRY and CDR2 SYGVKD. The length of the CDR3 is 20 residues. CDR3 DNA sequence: TGTGCCATCAGTGACGGGTTAGGACTAGCGGGAAGTCTCGACTCCTACGAGCAGTACTTC. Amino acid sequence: CAISDGLGLAGSLDSYEQYF.

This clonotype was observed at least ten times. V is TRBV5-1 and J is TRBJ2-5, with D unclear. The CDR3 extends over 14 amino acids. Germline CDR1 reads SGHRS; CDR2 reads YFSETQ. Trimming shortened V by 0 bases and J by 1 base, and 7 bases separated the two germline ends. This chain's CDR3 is CASSLEAFQETQYF. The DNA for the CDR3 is TGCGCCAGCAGCTTGGAGGCATTCCAAGAGACCCAGTACTTC.

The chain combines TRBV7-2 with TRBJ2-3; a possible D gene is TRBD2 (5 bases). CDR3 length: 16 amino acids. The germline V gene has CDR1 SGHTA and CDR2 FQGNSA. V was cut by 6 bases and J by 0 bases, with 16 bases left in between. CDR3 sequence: CASSRERSASTDTQYF. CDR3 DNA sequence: TGTGCCAGCAGTCGAGAGCGGTCAGCGAGCACAGATACGCAGTATTTT.

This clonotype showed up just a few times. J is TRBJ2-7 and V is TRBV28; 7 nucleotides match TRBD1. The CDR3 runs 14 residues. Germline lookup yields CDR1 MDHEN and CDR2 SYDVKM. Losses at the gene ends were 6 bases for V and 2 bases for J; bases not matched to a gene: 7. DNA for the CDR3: TGTGCCAGCAGGCTTGGGACAGAAGCCTACGAGCAGTACTTC. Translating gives CASRLGTEAYEQYF. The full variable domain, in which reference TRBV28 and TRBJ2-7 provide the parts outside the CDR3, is DVKVTQSSRYLVKRTGEKVFLECVQDMDHENMFWYRQDPGLGLRLIYFSYDVKMKEKGDIPEGYSVSREKKERFSLILESASTNQTSMYLCASRLGTEAYEQYFGPGTRLTVT.

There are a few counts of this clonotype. Here the CDR3 DNA reads TGTGCCAGCAGAAGCAGGGGTAACACCGGGGAGCTGTTTTTT. This gives the protein CASRSRGNTGELFF. The genes are TRBV5-6 and TRBJ2-2, with D tentatively TRBD1 (6 bases). Trimming stripped 5 bases from V and 2 bases from J, with 10 bases between. CDR3 size: 14 residues. Per germline, CDR1 SGHDT and CDR2 YYEEEE.

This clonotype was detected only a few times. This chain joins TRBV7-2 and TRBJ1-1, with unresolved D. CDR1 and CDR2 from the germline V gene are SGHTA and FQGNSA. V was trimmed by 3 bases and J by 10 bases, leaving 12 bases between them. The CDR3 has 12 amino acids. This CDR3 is CASSFWGGGAFF. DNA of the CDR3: TGTGCCAGCAGCTTTTGGGGTGGCGGAGCTTTCTTT.

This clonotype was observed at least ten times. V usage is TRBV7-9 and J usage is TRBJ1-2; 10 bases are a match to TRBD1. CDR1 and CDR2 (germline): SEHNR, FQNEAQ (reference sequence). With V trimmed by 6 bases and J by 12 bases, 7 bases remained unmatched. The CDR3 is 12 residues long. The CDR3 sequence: CASRSGQGPNTF. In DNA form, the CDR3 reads TGTGCCAGCAGATCGGGACAGGGGCCGAACACCTTC.

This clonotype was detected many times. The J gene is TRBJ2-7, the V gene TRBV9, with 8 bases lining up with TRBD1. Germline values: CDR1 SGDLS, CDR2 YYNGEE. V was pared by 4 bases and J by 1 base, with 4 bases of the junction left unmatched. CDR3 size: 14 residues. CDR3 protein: CASSSDRGSYEQYF. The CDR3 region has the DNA TGTGCCAGCAGCTCCGACAGGGGTTCCTACGAGCAGTACTTC.

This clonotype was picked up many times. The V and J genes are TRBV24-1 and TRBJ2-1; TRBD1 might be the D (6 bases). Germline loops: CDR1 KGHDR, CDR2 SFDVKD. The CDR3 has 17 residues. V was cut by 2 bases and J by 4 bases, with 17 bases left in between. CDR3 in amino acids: CATSDSAGGAWYNEQFF. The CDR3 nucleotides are TGTGCCACCAGTGATTCCGCTGGGGGCGCGTGGTACAATGAGCAGTTCTTC.

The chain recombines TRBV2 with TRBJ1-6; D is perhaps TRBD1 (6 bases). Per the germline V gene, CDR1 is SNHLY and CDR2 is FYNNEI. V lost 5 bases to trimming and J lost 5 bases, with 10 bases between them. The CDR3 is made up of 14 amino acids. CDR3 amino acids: CASSLRTDNSPLHF. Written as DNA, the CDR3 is TGTGCCAGCAGTCTTCGGACAGATAATTCACCCCTCCACTTT.

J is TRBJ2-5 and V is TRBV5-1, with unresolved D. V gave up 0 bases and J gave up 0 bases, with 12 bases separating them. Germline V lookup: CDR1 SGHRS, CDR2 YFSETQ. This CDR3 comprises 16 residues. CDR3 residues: CASSLVGSGYQETQYF. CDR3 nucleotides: TGCGCCAGCAGCTTGGTCGGCAGTGGTTACCAAGAGACCCAGTACTTC.

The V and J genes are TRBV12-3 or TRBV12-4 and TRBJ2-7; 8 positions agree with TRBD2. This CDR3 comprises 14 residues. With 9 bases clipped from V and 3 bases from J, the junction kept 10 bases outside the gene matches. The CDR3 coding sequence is TGTGCCAGTAATTCATTTGGGACTAGCTACGAGCAGTACTTC. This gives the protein CASNSFGTSYEQYF.

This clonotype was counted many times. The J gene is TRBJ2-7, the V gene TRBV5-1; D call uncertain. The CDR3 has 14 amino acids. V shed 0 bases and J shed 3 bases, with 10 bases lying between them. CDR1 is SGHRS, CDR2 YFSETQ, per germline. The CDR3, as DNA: TGCGCCAGCAGCTTGGATTACGGCAACTACGAGCAGTACTTC. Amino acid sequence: CASSLDYGNYEQYF.

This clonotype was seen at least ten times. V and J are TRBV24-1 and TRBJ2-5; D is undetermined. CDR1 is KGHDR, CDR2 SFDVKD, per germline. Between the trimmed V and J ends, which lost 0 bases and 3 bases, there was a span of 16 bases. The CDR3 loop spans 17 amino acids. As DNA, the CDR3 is TGTGCCACCAGTGATTTGCAATCGAGAACACGTAAAGAGACCCAGTACTTC. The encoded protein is CATSDLQSRTRKETQYF.

CDR3 loop: CAFSFLTKTRTGKTGELFF. DNA of the CDR3: TGTGCCTTCAGTTTCTTGACAAAGACACGGACAGGGAAGACCGGGGAGCTGTTTTTT. The chain carries TRBV12-3 or TRBV12-4 and TRBJ2-2; 8 nucleotides align to TRBD1. The CDR3 runs to 19 residues. V was pared by 11 bases and J by 5 bases, with 25 bases of the junction left unmatched.

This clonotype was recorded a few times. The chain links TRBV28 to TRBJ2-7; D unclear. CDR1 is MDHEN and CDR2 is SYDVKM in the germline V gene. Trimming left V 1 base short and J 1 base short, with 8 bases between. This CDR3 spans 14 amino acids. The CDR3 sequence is CASSLFLGSYEQYF. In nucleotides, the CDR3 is TGTGCCAGCAGTTTATTCCTCGGGTCCTACGAGCAGTACTTC.

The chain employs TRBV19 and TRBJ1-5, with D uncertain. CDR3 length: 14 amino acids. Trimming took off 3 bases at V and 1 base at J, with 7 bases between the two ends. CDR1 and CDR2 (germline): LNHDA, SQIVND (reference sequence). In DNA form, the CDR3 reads TGTGCCAGTAGTATTGGTCCCAGCAATCAGCCCCAGCATTTT. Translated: CASSIGPSNQPQHF. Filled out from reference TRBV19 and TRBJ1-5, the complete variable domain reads DGGITQSPKYLFRKEGQNVTLSCEQNLNHDAMYWYRQDPGQGLRLIYYSQIVNDFQKGDIAEGYSVSREKKESFPLTVTSAQKNPTAFYLCASSIGPSNQPQHFGDGTRLSIL.

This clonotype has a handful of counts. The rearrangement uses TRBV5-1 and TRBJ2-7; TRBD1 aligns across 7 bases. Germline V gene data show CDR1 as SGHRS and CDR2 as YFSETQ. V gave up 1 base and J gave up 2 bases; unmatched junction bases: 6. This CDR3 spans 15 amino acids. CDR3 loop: CASSLIGTVAYEQYF. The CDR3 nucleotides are TGCGCCAGCAGCTTGATTGGGACAGTCGCCTACGAGCAGTACTTC.

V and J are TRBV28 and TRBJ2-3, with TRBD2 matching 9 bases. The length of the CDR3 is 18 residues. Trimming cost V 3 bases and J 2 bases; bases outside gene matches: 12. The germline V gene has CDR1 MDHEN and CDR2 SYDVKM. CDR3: CASSLPPSLAGSTDTQYF. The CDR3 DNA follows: TGTGCCAGCAGTTTGCCACCCTCTCTAGCGGGGTCCACAGATACGCAGTATTTT.

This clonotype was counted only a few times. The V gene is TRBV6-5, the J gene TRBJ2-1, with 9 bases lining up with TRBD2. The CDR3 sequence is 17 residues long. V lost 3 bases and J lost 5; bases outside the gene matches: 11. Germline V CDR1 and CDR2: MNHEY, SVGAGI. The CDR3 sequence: CASSYGNSGGGNNEQFF. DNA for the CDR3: TGTGCCAGCAGTTATGGGAATAGCGGGGGAGGTAACAATGAGCAGTTCTTC.